This T cell receptor (beta chain) was identified during a study of control samples from healthy donors and cancer patients. Sequencing was performed with immunoSEQ multiplex PCR; in TCRdb, only in-frame clones are kept and a portion is missing. The repertoire holds about 150,000 clones, with roughly nine tenths as singletons. The clonotype comes from a woman in her 30s in good health. The specimen sequenced was blood.

Here the CDR3 reads CASKGRGFEQYF. Here the CDR3 DNA reads TGTGCCAGCAAGGGCAGGGGTTTCGAGCAGTACTTC. This chain connects TRBV2 to TRBJ2-7, with D tentatively TRBD1 (6 bases). This CDR3 is built from 12 residues. Germline-derived CDR1 and CDR2 are SNHLY and FYNNEI. The V gene lost 7 bases and the J gene lost 6 bases, with 13 bases spanning the gap.